This T cell receptor (beta chain) was identified in a study of T cell changes during pregnancy in multiple sclerosis. This clone was seen only once. Repertoires were generated with immunoSEQ multiplex PCR, while TCRdb's copy carries only in-frame clones and drops some. The sample records about 83,000 clones, roughly nine tenths being singletons. Germline values: CDR1 MNHEY, CDR2 SMNVEV (reference sequence). J gave up 6 bases and V 2 bases, and 3 bases lay outside the gene matches. CDR3 size: 14 residues. The sequence was obtained from a female donor in good health, serving as a control in a pregnancy study. Some clones in this sample may be carry-over from other donors' samples. The sequencing used PBMCs, collected in the first trimester of pregnancy. V gene TRBV27 combines with J gene TRBJ1-5; TRBD1 matches at 8 bases. The CDR3 spells CASSLGQGGQPQHF. The DNA for the CDR3 is TGTGCCAGCAGTTTAGGACAGGGCGGTCAGCCCCAGCATTTT.